The 23 T cell receptor beta chains presented below share a single source sample, sequenced in a study of brain T cells in children with intractable seizures. The time point: blood from clinic visit 5 months post-surgery; TSC patient then seizure free. Profiling relied on immunoSEQ multiplex PCR, and the TCRdb table lists in-frame clones only, not all of them. The repertoire holds about 350,000 clones, with approximately 93% as singletons. The sample here was peripheral blood, taken less than 6 months after surgery. The receptor source for this set is a boy younger than two with tuberous sclerosis and intractable seizures.

Only a few counts were recorded for this clone. V gene TRBV9 combines with J gene TRBJ1-2, with no clear D. From germline, CDR1 is SGDLS and CDR2 YYNGEE. This CDR3 spans 12 amino acids. Trimming stripped 2 bases from V and 4 bases from J, with 6 bases between. The chain's CDR3 is CASSVPAYGYTF. CDR3 nucleotides: TGTGCCAGCAGCGTCCCAGCCTATGGCTACACCTTC.

CDR3 residues: CASSGAGYRGVLGDNEQFF. As DNA, the CDR3 is TGTGCCAGCAGCGGGGCGGGATATCGCGGGGTACTGGGGGACAATGAGCAGTTCTTC. The chain links TRBV5-6 to TRBJ2-1, with D tentatively TRBD2 (6 bases). The CDR3 is made up of 19 amino acids. Trimming stripped 4 bases from V and 5 bases from J, with 28 bases between. The germline CDR1 and CDR2 sequences are SGHDT and YYEEEE.

This chain links TRBV12-3 or TRBV12-4 with TRBJ1-2; a weak D match, TRBD1 (5 bases). This CDR3 is built from 13 residues. Between the trimmed V and J ends, which lost 3 bases and 4 bases, there was a span of 9 bases. CDR3 amino acids: CASSFGAGYGYTF. Written as DNA, the CDR3 is TGTGCCAGCAGTTTCGGGGCGGGCTATGGCTACACCTTC.

The V gene is TRBV7-9, the J gene TRBJ1-1, with D possibly TRBD1 on 5 matching bases. The CDR3 has 14 amino acids. Germline V gene data show CDR1 as SEHNR and CDR2 as FQNEAQ (reference sequence). Trimming removed 5 bases from V and 3 bases from J, with 13 bases in between. The CDR3 DNA reads TGTGCCAGCAGCGTTTGGGACGAATACACTGAAGCTTTCTTT. Its translation is CASSVWDEYTEAFF.

Only a few counts were recorded for this clone. The chain has TRBV5-6 and TRBJ1-6; possibly TRBD1 for D (5 bases). Germline CDR1 is SGHDT and CDR2 is YYEEEE. V was cut by 7 bases and J by 8 bases, with 22 bases left in between. The CDR3 loop spans 16 amino acids. CDR3 in amino acids: CASGMGHISRYSPLHF. The CDR3 DNA reads as TGTGCCAGCGGGATGGGGCACATTTCGCGATATTCACCCCTCCACTTT. The full variable domain, in which reference TRBV5-6 and TRBJ1-6 provide the parts outside the CDR3, is DAGVTQSPTHLIKTRGQQVTLRCSPKSGHDTVSWYQQALGQGPQFIFQYYEEEERQRGNFPDRFSGHQFPNYSSELNVNALLLGDSALYLCASGMGHISRYSPLHFGNGTRLTVT.

The chain is built from TRBV29-1 and TRBJ2-1; 11 nucleotides line up with TRBD1. The ends lost 7 bases at V and 4 bases at J; junction bases unmatched: 6. The CDR3 covers 14 residues. Germline V gene lookup returns CDR1 SQVTM and CDR2 ANQGSEA. CDR3 amino acids: CSALDRGQYNEQFF. The CDR3 nucleotides are TGCAGCGCCTTGGACAGGGGGCAGTACAATGAGCAGTTCTTC.

J is TRBJ1-2 and V is TRBV20-1; the D gene is possibly TRBD1 (6 bases). The germline V and J ends were trimmed by 3 bases and 2 bases, with 16 bases remaining between them. Germline lookup yields CDR1 DFQATT and CDR2 SNEGSKA (reference sequence). The CDR3 runs 15 residues. CDR3 loop: CSASRPGVSNYGYTF. CDR3 coding DNA: TGCAGTGCTAGTCGGCCAGGGGTATCGAACTATGGCTACACCTTC.

The rearrangement joins TRBV7-9 to TRBJ2-2; perhaps TRBD2 as D (6 bases). V gave up 8 bases and J gave up 4 bases, with 20 bases separating them. Germline assignment: CDR1 SEHNR and CDR2 FQNEAQ (reference sequence). CDR3 size: 16 residues. The CDR3 nucleotides are TGTGCCAGCTGCCCTAATTCGGGGGACCTCACCGGGGAGCTGTTTTTT. Protein product: CASCPNSGDLTGELFF.

This clone was observed a few times. The rearrangement uses TRBV7-9 and TRBJ1-2, with D tentatively TRBD1 (5 bases). Germline V gene sequence: CDR1 SEHNR, CDR2 FQNEAQ (reference sequence). V was pared by 6 bases and J by 8 bases, with 10 bases between. The CDR3 has 11 amino acids. CDR3: CASSRDFGYTF. For the CDR3, the DNA is TGTGCCAGCAGTCGGGACTTCGGCTACACCTTC.

CDR3 DNA sequence: TGCGCCAGCAGTCAATCGCGCGAGGGTGGGTCAATGACCTACGAGCAGTACTTC. Translation gives CASSQSREGGSMTYEQYF. This chain connects TRBV23-1 to TRBJ2-7; tentatively, D is TRBD2 (5 bases). TRBV23-1 is identified as an open reading frame with a role that is uncertain. This CDR3 has 18 amino acids. V gave up 0 bases and J gave up 2 bases, with 20 bases separating them.

The chain has TRBV30 and TRBJ2-4; D perhaps matches TRBD1 (5 bases). V lost 1 base and J lost 2, with 9 bases in between. This CDR3 region has 14 residues. Germline values: CDR1 GTSNPN, CDR2 SVGIG (reference sequence). In DNA form, the CDR3 reads TGTGCCTGGAGTGGTCAGGGATCCAAAAACATTCAGTACTTC. Its translation: CAWSGQGSKNIQYF.

The V gene is TRBV5-1, the J gene TRBJ1-1, with 7 bases aligning to TRBD1. V lost 3 bases to trimming and J lost 0 bases; unmatched junction nucleotides: 5. The CDR3 contains 15 residues. Germline CDR1 is SGHRS and CDR2 is YFSETQ. DNA of the CDR3: TGCGCCAGCAGCTCCTCACAGGGGTTGAACACTGAAGCTTTCTTT. It yields the protein CASSSSQGLNTEAFF.

The chain combines TRBV10-3 with TRBJ1-2; D not certain. The CDR3 contains 16 residues. Germline values: CDR1 ENHRY, CDR2 SYGVKD. V was pared by 0 bases and J by 2 bases, with 13 bases between. Here the CDR3 reads CAISESLTFINYGYTF. CDR3 nucleotides: TGTGCCATCAGTGAGTCTCTGACATTTATCAACTATGGCTACACCTTC.

In this sample, this clone turned up once. The V call is TRBV6-4, the J call TRBJ2-2; tentatively, D is TRBD1 (5 bases). The ends were cut back, 6 bases at V and 5 bases at J, with 10 bases in the middle. CDR3 size: 13 residues. CDR1 and CDR2 from the germline V gene are MRHNA and SNTAGT. CDR3 loop: CASRQVGTGELFF. CDR3 sequence (DNA): TGTGCCAGCAGACAGGTTGGAACCGGGGAGCTGTTTTTT.

The V and J genes are TRBV5-6 and TRBJ2-2; TRBD1 agrees at 7 bases. Germline V lookup: CDR1 SGHDT, CDR2 YYEEEE. V gave up 1 base and J gave up 4 bases; unmatched junction bases: 4. This CDR3 has 15 amino acids. CDR3 DNA: TGTGCCAGCAGCTTGATCGGGGACAGCACCGGGGAGCTGTTTTTT. Translation: CASSLIGDSTGELFF.

The chain carries TRBV11-3 and TRBJ2-1; D tentatively fits TRBD1 or TRBD2 (5 bases each). The ends were cut back, 4 bases at V and 7 bases at J, with 11 bases in the middle. The germline gives CDR1 SGHNT, CDR2 YENEEA. This CDR3 region has 13 residues. CDR3: CASSSNWGNEQFF. The CDR3 DNA is TGTGCCAGCAGCTCAAATTGGGGGAATGAGCAGTTCTTC.

The chain has TRBV6-4 and TRBJ2-3, with 7 bases aligning to TRBD2. Germline CDR1 reads MRHNA; CDR2 reads SNTAGT. The CDR3 length is 15 residues. The V gene end was trimmed by 4 bases and the J gene end by 2 bases; junction bases not matched to a gene: 6. CDR3 in DNA: TGTGCCAGCAGTGTAAGGGACTACGACACAGATACGCAGTATTTT. Translated: CASSVRDYDTDTQYF.

The V call is TRBV5-1, the J call TRBJ2-5; D unresolved. V shed 0 bases and J shed 6 bases, with 12 bases lying between them. Looked up from germline, CDR1 is SGHRS and CDR2 is YFSETQ. CDR3 size: 14 residues. This CDR3 is CASSLVRQEKTQYF. Here the CDR3 DNA reads TGCGCCAGCAGCTTGGTTCGGCAGGAAAAGACCCAGTACTTC.

The rearrangement joins TRBV4-1 to TRBJ2-1; 7 nucleotides match TRBD1. Per germline, CDR1 MGHRA and CDR2 YSYEKL. V trimming: 4 bases; J trimming: 0 bases; junction bases outside the gene matches: 3. The CDR3 is made up of 15 amino acids. Here the CDR3 DNA reads TGCGCCAGCAGCCCGGACAGGAGCTCCTACAATGAGCAGTTCTTC. This encodes CASSPDRSSYNEQFF.

The chain recombines TRBV27 with TRBJ2-7; maybe TRBD1 (6 bases). Trimming took 4 bases from V and 9 from J, leaving 25 bases between them. The CDR3 runs to 16 residues. Germline V lookup: CDR1 MNHEY, CDR2 SMNVEV (reference sequence). DNA for the CDR3: TGTGCCAGCAGTTCGTCGACAGGTTTGAGAGGGGAAGGGCAGTACTTC. Translated: CASSSSTGLRGEGQYF.

The rearrangement joins TRBV6-5 to TRBJ2-1, with 10 bases matching TRBD2. CDR1 is MNHEY and CDR2 is SVGAGI in the germline V gene. With 7 bases clipped from V and 5 bases from J, the junction kept 8 bases outside the gene matches. CDR3 size: 15 residues. This CDR3 is CASTNRAGGDNEQFF. For the CDR3, the DNA is TGTGCCAGCACCAATAGAGCGGGAGGGGACAATGAGCAGTTCTTC.

The CDR3 loop is CAISESVAGTGIGELFF. The DNA of the CDR3 is TGTGCCATCAGTGAGTCGGTAGCGGGGACGGGCATCGGGGAGCTGTTTTTT. V is TRBV10-3 and J is TRBJ2-2, with TRBD2 matching 8 bases. The CDR3 runs to 17 residues. V was clipped by 0 bases and J by 7 bases; unmatched bases: 10. Germline CDR1 is ENHRY and CDR2 is SYGVKD.

This clone was observed a single time. This chain connects TRBV7-9 to TRBJ2-3; 9 positions match TRBD1. Trimming cost V 2 bases and J 1 base; bases outside gene matches: 7. This CDR3 is built from 17 residues. Germline V CDR1 and CDR2: SEHNR, FQNEAQ (reference sequence). The CDR3 DNA reads as TGTGCCAGCAGCTTAAGACAGGGGGGTCCCGGCACAGATACGCAGTATTTT. This encodes CASSLRQGGPGTDTQYF.